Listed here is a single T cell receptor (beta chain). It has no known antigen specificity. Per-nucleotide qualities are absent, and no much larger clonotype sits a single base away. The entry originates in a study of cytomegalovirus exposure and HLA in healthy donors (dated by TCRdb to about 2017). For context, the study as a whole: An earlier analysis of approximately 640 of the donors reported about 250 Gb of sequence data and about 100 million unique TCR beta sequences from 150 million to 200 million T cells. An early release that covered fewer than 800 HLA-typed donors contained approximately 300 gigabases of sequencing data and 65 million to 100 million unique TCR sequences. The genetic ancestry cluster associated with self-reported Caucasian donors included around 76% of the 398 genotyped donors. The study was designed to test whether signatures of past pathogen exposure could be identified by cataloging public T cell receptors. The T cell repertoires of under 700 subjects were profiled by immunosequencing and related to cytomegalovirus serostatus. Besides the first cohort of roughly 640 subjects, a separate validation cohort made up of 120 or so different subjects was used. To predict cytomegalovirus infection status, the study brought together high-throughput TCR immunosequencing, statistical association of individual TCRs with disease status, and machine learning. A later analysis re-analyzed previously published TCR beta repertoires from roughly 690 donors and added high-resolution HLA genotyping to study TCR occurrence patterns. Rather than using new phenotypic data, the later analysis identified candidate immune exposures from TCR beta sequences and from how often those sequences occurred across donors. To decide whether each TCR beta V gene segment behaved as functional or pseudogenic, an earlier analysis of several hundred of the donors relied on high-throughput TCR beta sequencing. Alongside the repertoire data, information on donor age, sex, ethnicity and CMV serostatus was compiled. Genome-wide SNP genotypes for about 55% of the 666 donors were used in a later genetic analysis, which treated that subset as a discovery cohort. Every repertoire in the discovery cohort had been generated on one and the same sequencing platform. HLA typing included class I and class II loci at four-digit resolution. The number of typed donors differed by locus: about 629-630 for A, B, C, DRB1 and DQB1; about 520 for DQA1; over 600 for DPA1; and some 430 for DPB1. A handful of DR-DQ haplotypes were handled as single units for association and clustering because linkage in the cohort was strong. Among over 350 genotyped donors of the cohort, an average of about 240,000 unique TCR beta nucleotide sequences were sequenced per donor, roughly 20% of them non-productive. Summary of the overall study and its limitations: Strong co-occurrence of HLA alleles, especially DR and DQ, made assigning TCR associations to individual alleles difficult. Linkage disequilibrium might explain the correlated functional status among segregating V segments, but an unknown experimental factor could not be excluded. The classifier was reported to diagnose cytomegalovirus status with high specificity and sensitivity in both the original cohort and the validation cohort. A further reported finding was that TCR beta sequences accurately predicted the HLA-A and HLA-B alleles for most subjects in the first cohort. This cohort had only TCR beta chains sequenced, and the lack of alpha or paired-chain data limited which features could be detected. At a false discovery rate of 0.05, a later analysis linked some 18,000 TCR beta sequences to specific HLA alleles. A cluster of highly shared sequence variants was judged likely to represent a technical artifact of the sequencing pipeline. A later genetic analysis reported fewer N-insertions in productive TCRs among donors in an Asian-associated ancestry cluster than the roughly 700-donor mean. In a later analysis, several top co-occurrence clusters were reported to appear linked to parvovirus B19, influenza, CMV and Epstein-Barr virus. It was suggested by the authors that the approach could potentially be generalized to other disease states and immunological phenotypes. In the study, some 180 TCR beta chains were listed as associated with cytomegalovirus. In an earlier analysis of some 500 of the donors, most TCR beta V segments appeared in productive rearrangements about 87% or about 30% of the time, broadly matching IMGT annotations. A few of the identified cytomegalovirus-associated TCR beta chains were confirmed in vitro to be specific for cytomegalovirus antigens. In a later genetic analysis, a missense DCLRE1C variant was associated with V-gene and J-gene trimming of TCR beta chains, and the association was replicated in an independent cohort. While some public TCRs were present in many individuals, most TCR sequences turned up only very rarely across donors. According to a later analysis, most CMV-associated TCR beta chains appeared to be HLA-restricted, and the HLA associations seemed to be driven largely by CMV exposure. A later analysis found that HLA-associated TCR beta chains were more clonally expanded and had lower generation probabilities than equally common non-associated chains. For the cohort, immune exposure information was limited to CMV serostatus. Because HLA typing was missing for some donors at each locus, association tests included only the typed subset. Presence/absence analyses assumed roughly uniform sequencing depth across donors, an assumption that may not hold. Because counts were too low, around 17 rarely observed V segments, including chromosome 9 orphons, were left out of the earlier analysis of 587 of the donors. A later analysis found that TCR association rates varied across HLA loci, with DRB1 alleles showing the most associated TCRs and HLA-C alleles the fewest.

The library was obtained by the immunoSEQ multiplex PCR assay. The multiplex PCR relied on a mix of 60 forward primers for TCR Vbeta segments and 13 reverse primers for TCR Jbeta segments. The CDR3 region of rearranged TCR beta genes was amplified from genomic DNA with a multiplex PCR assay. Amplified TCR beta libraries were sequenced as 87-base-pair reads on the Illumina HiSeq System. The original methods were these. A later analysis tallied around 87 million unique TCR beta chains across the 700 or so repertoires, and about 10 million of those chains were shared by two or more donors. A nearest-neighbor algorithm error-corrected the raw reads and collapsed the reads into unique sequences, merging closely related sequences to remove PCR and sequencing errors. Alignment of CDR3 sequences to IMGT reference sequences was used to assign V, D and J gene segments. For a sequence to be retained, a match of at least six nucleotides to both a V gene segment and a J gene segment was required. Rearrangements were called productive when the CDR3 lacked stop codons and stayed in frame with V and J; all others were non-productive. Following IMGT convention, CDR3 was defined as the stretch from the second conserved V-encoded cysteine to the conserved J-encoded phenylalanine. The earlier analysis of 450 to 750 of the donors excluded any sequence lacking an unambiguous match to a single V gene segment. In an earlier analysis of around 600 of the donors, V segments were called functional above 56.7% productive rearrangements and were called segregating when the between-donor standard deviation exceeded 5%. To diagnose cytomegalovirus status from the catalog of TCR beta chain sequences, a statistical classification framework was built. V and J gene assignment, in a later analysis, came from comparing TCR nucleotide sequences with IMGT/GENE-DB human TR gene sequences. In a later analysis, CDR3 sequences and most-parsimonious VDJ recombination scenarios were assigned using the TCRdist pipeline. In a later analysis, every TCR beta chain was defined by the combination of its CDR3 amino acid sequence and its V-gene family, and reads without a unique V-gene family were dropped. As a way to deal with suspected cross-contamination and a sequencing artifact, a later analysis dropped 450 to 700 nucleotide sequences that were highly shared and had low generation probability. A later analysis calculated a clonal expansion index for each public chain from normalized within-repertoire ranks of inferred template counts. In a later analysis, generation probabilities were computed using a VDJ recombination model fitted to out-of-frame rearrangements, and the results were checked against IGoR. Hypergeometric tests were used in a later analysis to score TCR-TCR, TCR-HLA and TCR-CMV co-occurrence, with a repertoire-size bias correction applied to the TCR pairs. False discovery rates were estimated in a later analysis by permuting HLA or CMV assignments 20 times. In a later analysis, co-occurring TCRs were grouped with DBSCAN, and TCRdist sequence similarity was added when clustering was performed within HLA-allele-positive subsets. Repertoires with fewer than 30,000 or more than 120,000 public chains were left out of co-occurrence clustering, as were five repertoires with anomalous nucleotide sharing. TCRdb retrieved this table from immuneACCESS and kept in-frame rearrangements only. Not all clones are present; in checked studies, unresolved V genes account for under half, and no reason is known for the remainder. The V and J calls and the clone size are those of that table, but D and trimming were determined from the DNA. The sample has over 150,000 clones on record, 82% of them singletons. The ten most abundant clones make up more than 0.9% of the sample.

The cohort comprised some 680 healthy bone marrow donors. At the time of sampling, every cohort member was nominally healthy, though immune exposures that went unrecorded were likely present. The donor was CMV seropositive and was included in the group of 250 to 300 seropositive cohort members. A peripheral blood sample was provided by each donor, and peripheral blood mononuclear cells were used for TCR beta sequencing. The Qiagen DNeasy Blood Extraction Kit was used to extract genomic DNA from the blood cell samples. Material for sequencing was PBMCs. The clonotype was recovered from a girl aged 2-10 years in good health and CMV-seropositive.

CDR3 reads: CSVRRYRGPNEQFF. The DNA sequence is TGCAGCGTTCGTCGTTACAGGGGGCCCAATGAGCAGTTCTTC. The chain was built from TRBV29-1 and TRBJ2-1, and TRBD1 aligns with 9 junction nucleotides. V ends up 5 bases short and J 6 bases short, with an unmatched junction base count of 8. For CDR1 and CDR2, the germline V gene lists SQVTM and ANQGSEA. The CDR3 covers 14 residues, taking in both the cysteine and the phenylalanine. The retained sequence is limited to the CDR3, 42 bases, with the frame set at the first base.